This T cell receptor beta chain was observed in a study of CD8+CD57+ T cells in acquired aplastic anemia. Study at large: DNA recovered from sorted CD4+ and CD8+ cells had a mean of approximately 3.5 ug.

Worth noting for this clonotype: Its antigen is undetermined.

The CDR3 loop spans 14 amino acids. Per germline, CDR1 LNHDA and CDR2 SQIVND (reference sequence). V lost 8 bases, J lost 9 bases, and 20 bases lay in between. The TCR beta profiling, which covered VDJ combination and CDR3 sequence, was carried out using genomic DNA as the template. TCRdb re-derived calls from the reads in MiXCR, one entry per CDR3 protein. The table lists about 98,000 distinct CDR3 sequences, 65% to 70% of them singletons, with over 55% in the top ten. Study conclusions and caveats: CD8+ Simpson's diversity did not differ significantly between patients and controls.

The authors sequenced patients whose flow cytometry had shown CD8+CD57+ cell expansion. By the time of blood sampling, patients had still received no therapy. V is TRBV19 and J is TRBJ2-4; D may be TRBD1 (5 bases). The sequence came from a human donor with aplastic anemia. Material for sequencing was sorted CD4+, CD8+, or CD8+CD57+ T cells (not recorded which) from PBMCs. Written as DNA, the CDR3 is TGTGCCAGTGGTGGGCAGGGTGATATGGGCATTCAGTACTTC. This sequence encodes CASGGQGDMGIQYF.